The present T cell receptor beta chain was sequenced within a study of cytomegalovirus exposure and HLA in healthy donors. At the level of the study: Genetic ancestry analysis placed approximately 80% of the roughly 400 donors that were genotyped in the Caucasian-associated cluster.

This clone was observed a handful of times. Its antigen is as yet unknown. Study results and caveats: Reports indicate that TCR beta sequences accurately predicted the HLA-A and HLA-B alleles of most subjects. When analyzed later, the rates of TCR association showed variation by HLA locus, with DRB1 the most and HLA-C the fewest. The majority of TCR sequences were rare, yet some public TCRs appeared in many donors.

PCR involved 60 Vbeta and 13 Jbeta primers. Sequenced by immunoSEQ multiplex PCR; TCRdb stores in-frame clones only, minus some. Here the sample spans around 50,000 clones, about 80% being singletons. Unmatched junction bases numbered 2, after V lost 2 bases and J lost 5 bases. Germline V gives CDR1 SNHLY, CDR2 FYNNEI. This CDR3 is built from 15 residues. The specimen sequenced was PBMCs. The TCR originated in a man in his forties or fifties in good health and CMV-seronegative. V and J are TRBV2 and TRBJ1-5, with TRBD1 matching 11 bases. The DNA of the CDR3 is TGTGCCAGCAGTGAAAGGGACAGGGGGTATCAGCCCCAGCATTTT. Translating gives CASSERDRGYQPQHF.